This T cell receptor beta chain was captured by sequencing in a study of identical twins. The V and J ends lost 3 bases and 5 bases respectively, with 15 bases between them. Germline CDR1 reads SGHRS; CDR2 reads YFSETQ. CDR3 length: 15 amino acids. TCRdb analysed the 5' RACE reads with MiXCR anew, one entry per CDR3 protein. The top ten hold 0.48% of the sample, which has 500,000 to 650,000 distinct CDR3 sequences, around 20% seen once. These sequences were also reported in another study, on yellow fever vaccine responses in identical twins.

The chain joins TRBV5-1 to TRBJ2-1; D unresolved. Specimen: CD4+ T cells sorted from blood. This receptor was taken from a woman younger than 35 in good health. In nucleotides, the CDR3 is TGCGCCAGCAGCTGGGCAGAGAGTCGTAACAATGAGCAGTTCTTC. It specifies CASSWAESRNNEQFF.